The entry that follows covers one T cell receptor (beta chain) sequence. Its antigen is not known. In the PCR, 60 Vbeta and 13 Jbeta primers were used. In the authors' methods: Around 11 million of tens of millions of unique TCR beta chains were shared, per a later count. The assay was immunoSEQ multiplex PCR, and TCRdb's table has in-frame clones only and misses some. Clonal size and the V and J genes are those of that table, whereas D and trimming came from the DNA. The table records over 150,000 clones, around 79% of them present only once. The CDR3 spans 16 residues. With 4 bases removed from V and 4 bases from J, the gap between germline ends came to 18 bases. These data are taken from a study of cytomegalovirus exposure and HLA in healthy donors. Study-wide background: Researchers found that roughly 81% of almost 400 genotyped donors fell within the Caucasian-associated ancestry cluster.

General study findings and limits: The listing of fewer than 200 TCR beta chains classed them as cytomegalovirus-associated. TCR beta V segments were, for the most part, productive about 87% or about 30% of the time in an earlier analysis.

This receptor was identified in a man aged 35 to 55 in good health and CMV-seronegative. What was sequenced was PBMCs. The chain links TRBV5-3 to TRBJ1-5; no clear D gene. TRBV5-3 counts as an open reading frame of uncertain function. CDR3 DNA sequence: TGTGCCAGAAGCCTAGAATCCTTCTACCTAAATCAGCCCCAGCATTTT. This codes for CARSLESFYLNQPQHF.